This T cell receptor (beta chain) is from a study of tumor and adjacent non-tumor tissue in lung cancer (dated by TCRdb to 2017 to 2018). Background for the entire study: By cancer type, the cohort comprised some 13 adenocarcinoma patients, 2 squamous cell carcinoma patients and 1 small cell lung cancer patient. The study compared bulk TCRbeta repertoires from lung tumor tissue and matched distant non-tumor lung tissue of under 16 lung cancer patients. The approximately 15 patients were aged about 30 to 76 years, included about ten men and 5 women, and had TNM stage I to III disease. Sequencing generated a total of about 130,000,000 productive TCRbeta reads, averaging approximately 4 million reads per sample. For each patient, one tumor sample and one normal lung sample were taken, giving thirty paired specimens that underwent TCRbeta CDR3 sequencing.

About this clonotype: What antigen it recognizes has not been identified. Base qualities are not at hand, and no much larger clone is one base apart.

RNA was isolated from bulk unsorted tissue, and RNA quality was assessed with a NanoDrop ND-1000 and an Agilent 2100. The donors were newly diagnosed lung cancer patients admitted for thoracic surgery in China from August to November 2014 who had not received prior chemotherapy. Patients who had received previous radiotherapy or chemotherapy, or who had another concurrent cancer, were excluded from the study. Surgical tissue pieces of roughly 1-2.2 cm3 were preserved in RNAlater solution and were kept at -80 degrees C until use. What the authors observed across the whole study: TCR diversity was significantly higher in younger patients, and higher tumor TCR diversity was associated with shorter overall and disease-free survival. Peripheral blood was not sequenced, so blood TCRbeta repertoires in these lung cancer patients were not examined. Significantly higher TCR diversity (inverse Simpson) was observed in tumor tissue than in normal lung tissue (approximately 430 vs 150, P = 0.0075, Mann-Whitney U test). The cohort had only 15 patients, and the authors noted that larger samples and more detailed clinical data are needed. The top 100 clones made up a significantly larger cumulative share of the repertoire in normal lung than in tumor tissue. Neither the sequencing platform nor unique molecular identifiers are mentioned in the methods.

The cysteine opens and the phenylalanine closes a CDR3 of 15 amino acids. Only the CDR3 region is kept as DNA, spanning 45 bases read in frame from base 1. V is pared back by 7 bases and J by 7 bases, with 21 bases lying between the germline termini. CDR1 and CDR2 are drawn from the germline V gene (reference sequence): MNHNY, SVGAGI. Library preparation was by multiplex PCR. TCRdb shows the sequencer as Illumina HiSeq 2500. TCRbeta libraries were constructed through three rounds of nested PCR with primers (Table S4) according to protocols adapted from ARM-PCR. Before sequencing, PCR products in the 200-500 bp range were cut out of the gel and cleaned up using the QIAquick gel extraction kit. On the study's bioinformatics: Reads were cleaned using Trimmomatic, were merged into complete CDR3 sequences using FLASH, and were assigned to V(D)J germline segments using MiTCR. Clonal diversity was computed as the inverse Simpson's index with VDJtools. A read counted as productive if the sequence was in-frame and lacked a premature stop codon. TCRdb ran its own pipeline on the public reads, namely fastp trimming at Q25 and MiXCR clone calling, and kept in-frame beta chains. Rows merge per CDR3 protein into single entries with the most common DNA and genes. V and J calls and clone size were set by TCRdb, not the authors. The sample table contains about 90,000 distinct CDR3 sequences; only one count was recorded for roughly three fifths of them. About 16% of the sample is held by the ten biggest clonotypes.

This sequence originates from a man between 65 and 80 years old with non-small cell lung cancer. The rearranged segments are TRBV6-6 and TRBJ2-3; TRBD1 is a weak D gene call, 6 bases matching. The sequenced sample was lung tumor tissue. The sequence in DNA is TGTGCCAGCACTTCTGGACAGTTAGGTGCATATACGCAGTATTTT. The encoded protein is CASTSGQLGAYTQYF.